The 14 T cell receptor beta chains below were found in one sample sequenced in a study of shared clonotypes between healthy human individuals. Naive CD8 cells lacked CD45RO, underwent positive selection for CCR7 and left out terminally differentiated effector memory CD45RA+ cells. Sequencing used immunoSEQ multiplex PCR; TCRdb keeps in-frame clones, though not all of them. Altogether around 2.1 million clones are present, about 93% being singletons, with the ten largest covering around 1.7%. Sequenced: naive CD8+ T cells from PBMCs. The source is a man younger than 30 in good health. Some clones in this sample may be carry-over from other donors' samples.

V gene TRBV6-6 combines with J gene TRBJ2-7; 7 bases match TRBD2. There are 15 residues in the CDR3. The J segment lost 4 bases and the V segment lost 0 bases, leaving 6 bases of the junction unmatched. Germline CDR1 MNHNY, CDR2 SVGAGI (reference sequence). CDR3 in amino acids: CASSYSAGEGYEQYF. CDR3 in DNA: TGTGCCAGCAGTTACTCGGCGGGAGAAGGATACGAGCAGTACTTC.

This clone was picked up one time. J is TRBJ1-2 and V is TRBV5-1; no clear D gene. The germline V gene encodes CDR1 SGHRS and CDR2 YFSETQ. CDR3 length: 13 amino acids. Trimming took 6 bases from V and 7 from J, leaving 16 bases between them. CDR3 in amino acids: CASTQSEQSGYTF. The CDR3 coding sequence is TGCGCCAGCACCCAATCCGAACAATCTGGCTACACCTTC.

This chain joins TRBV7-9 and TRBJ2-7; D remains unclear. The CDR3 totals 12 residues. The ends were cut back, 2 bases at V and 7 bases at J, with 9 bases in the middle. The germline CDR1 and CDR2 sequences are SEHNR and FQNEAQ (reference sequence). CDR3 sequence: CASSLSPQEQYF. The CDR3 DNA reads TGTGCCAGCAGCTTATCCCCCCAGGAGCAGTACTTC.

A note on this clone: Other DNA sequences in the sample encode the same CDR3. The chain is built from TRBV7-2 and TRBJ2-7; a weak D match, TRBD2 (5 bases). Germline values: CDR1 SGHTA, CDR2 FQGNSA. The CDR3 has 12 amino acids. V lost 5 bases and J lost 4, with 9 bases in between. The CDR3, as DNA: TGTGCCAGCAGCCTCGGGGTTTACGAGCAGTACTTC. This encodes CASSLGVYEQYF.

The V gene is TRBV15, the J gene TRBJ1-5, with 8 bases that match TRBD1. The CDR3 sequence is 15 residues long. CDR1 LNHNV and CDR2 YYDKDF come from the germline V gene (reference sequence). The J segment lost 5 bases and the V segment lost 1 base, leaving 4 bases of the junction unmatched. The DNA for the CDR3 is TGTGCCACCAGCAGAGTTCGGACAGGGCATCAGCCCCAGCATTTT. Its translation: CATSRVRTGHQPQHF.

V usage is TRBV5-4 and J usage is TRBJ1-2; 7 bases match TRBD1. Germline CDR1 and CDR2: SGHNT and YYREEE (reference sequence). Trimming took 5 bases from V and 6 from J; bases not matched to a gene: 10. The CDR3 covers 14 residues. For the CDR3, the DNA is TGTGCCAGCAGTGGGGCCGGGACAGCCAATGGCTACACCTTC. This gives the protein CASSGAGTANGYTF.

The gene calls are TRBV30 and TRBJ1-4, with a tentative D call TRBD1 (6 bases). The length of the CDR3 is 17 residues. V dropped 3 bases and J dropped 2 bases, with 19 bases sitting between them. Germline CDR1 is GTSNPN and CDR2 is SVGIG (reference sequence). In DNA, the CDR3 is TGTGCCTGGAGGGGGGCCCCACACTATCCCACTAATGAAAAACTGTTTTTT. It translates to CAWRGAPHYPTNEKLFF.

Comment on this clone: Other nucleotide sequences in the sample specify the same CDR3. CDR3 sequence: CASSPRTGVNTEAFF. Here the CDR3 DNA reads TGTGCCAGCAGCCCCCGGACAGGAGTGAACACTGAAGCTTTCTTT. The rearrangement uses TRBV7-9 and TRBJ1-1; TRBD1 aligns across 7 bases. Germline CDR1 is SEHNR and CDR2 is FQNEAQ (reference sequence). This CDR3 region has 15 residues. With V trimmed by 5 bases and J by 0 bases, 6 bases remained unmatched.

The V call is TRBV5-1, the J call TRBJ2-1, with D possibly matching TRBD1 (5 bases). Trimming took 3 bases from V and 2 from J, leaving 12 bases between them. The germline V gene has CDR1 SGHRS and CDR2 YFSETQ. The CDR3 contains 15 residues. CDR3 sequence (DNA): TGCGCCAGCAGCTCGGAACAGGACGCCTACAATGAGCAGTTCTTC. Translated: CASSSEQDAYNEQFF.

This clone was counted only a few times. The V call is TRBV29-1, the J call TRBJ1-1; D might be TRBD1 (6 bases). CDR1 SQVTM and CDR2 ANQGSEA come from the germline V gene. V was pared by 2 bases and J by 3 bases, with 10 bases between. The CDR3 has 13 amino acids. The CDR3 DNA is TGCAGCGTTGAAACAGGGAAGGACACTGAAGCTTTCTTT. Translated: CSVETGKDTEAFF.

In regard to this clone: This specimen includes other DNA sequences encoding the same CDR3. V gene TRBV29-1 combines with J gene TRBJ1-2, with 7 bases identical to TRBD1. In germline, CDR1 is SQVTM, CDR2 ANQGSEA. The CDR3 covers 11 residues. Trimming took 7 bases from V and 4 from J; bases not matched to a gene: 3. CDR3 sequence (DNA): TGCAGCGCACGGGACAGCTATGGCTACACCTTC. It encodes CSARDSYGYTF.

The chain couples TRBV10-3 to TRBJ2-7; D gene uncertain. The V gene lost 6 bases and the J gene lost 3 bases, with 12 bases spanning the gap. This CDR3 contains 13 residues. Per germline, CDR1 ENHRY and CDR2 SYGVKD. The CDR3 is CAIRDTTDYEQYF. Written as DNA, the CDR3 is TGTGCCATCAGAGATACTACTGACTACGAGCAGTACTTC.

This chain joins TRBV13 and TRBJ2-5; unclear D gene. V lost 3 bases and J lost 5, with 16 bases in between. Germline CDR1 and CDR2: PRHDT and FYEKMQ (reference sequence). The CDR3 spans 15 residues. The CDR3 spells CASSFNNAADETQYF. In DNA form, the CDR3 reads TGTGCCAGCAGCTTTAATAACGCGGCAGATGAGACCCAGTACTTC.

The chain couples TRBV5-4 to TRBJ2-3; D not certain. CDR1 SGHNT and CDR2 YYREEE come from the germline V gene (reference sequence). V gave up 0 bases and J gave up 12 bases, with 8 bases separating them. The CDR3 length is 11 residues. This CDR3 reads CASSLGSPQYF. The CDR3 DNA follows: TGTGCCAGCAGCTTGGGATCCCCCCAGTATTTT.